The table lists the clone carrying this T cell receptor beta chain with a few counts. Its antigen remains unidentified. V was clipped by 4 bases and J by 2 bases; unmatched bases: 11. This CDR3 has 17 amino acids. In germline, CDR1 is SEHNR, CDR2 FQNEAQ (reference sequence). This specimen comes from a study of CD8 T cells in ankylosing spondylitis. General study points: Seemingly characteristic of ankylosing spondylitis blood was a TCR beta motif consisting of about 8 highly homologous variants.

Making use of molecular barcodes, quantitative 5'-RACE generated TCR beta libraries. A single record per CDR3 protein comes from TCRdb applying MiXCR to the 5' RACE reads. The table lists a few hundred thousand distinct CDR3 sequences, 15% to 20% of them singletons, with around 30% in the top ten. The sample comprised blood, either unsorted or a sorted T cell fraction (not recorded which). The chain combines TRBV7-9 with TRBJ2-1; 7 bases align to TRBD2. This receptor was identified in a male donor with ankylosing spondylitis or in good health (not recorded which). CDR3 region: CASSWAGKRDPYNEQFF. The DNA of the CDR3 is TGTGCCAGCAGCTGGGCCGGGAAGCGGGACCCCTACAATGAGCAGTTCTTC.